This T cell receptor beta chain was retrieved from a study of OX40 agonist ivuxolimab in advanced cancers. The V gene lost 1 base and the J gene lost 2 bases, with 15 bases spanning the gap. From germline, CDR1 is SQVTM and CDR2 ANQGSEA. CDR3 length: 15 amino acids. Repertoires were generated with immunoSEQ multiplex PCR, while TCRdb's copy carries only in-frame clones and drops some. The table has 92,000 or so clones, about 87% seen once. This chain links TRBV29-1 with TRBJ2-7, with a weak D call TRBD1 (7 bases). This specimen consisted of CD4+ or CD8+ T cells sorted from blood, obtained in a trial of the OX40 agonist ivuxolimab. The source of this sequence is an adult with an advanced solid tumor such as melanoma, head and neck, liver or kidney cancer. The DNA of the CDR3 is TGCAGCGTTGAAGGCGCAGGGGGGACCCCCTACGAGCAGTACTTC. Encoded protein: CSVEGAGGTPYEQYF.